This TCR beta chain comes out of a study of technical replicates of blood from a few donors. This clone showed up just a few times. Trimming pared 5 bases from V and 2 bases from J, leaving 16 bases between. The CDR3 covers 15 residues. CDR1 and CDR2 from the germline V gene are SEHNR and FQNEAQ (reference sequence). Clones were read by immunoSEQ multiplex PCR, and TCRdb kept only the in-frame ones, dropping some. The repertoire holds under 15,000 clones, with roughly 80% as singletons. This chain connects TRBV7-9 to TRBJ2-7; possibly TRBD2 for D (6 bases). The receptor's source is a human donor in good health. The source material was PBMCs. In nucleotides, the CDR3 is TGTGCCAGCAGCCCTCTTGGGGGGTCGACCTACGAGCAGTACTTC. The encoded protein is CASSPLGGSTYEQYF.